What follows are 2 T cell receptor beta chains derived from one specimen sequenced in a study of human T cells and chemical hapten exposure (dated by TCRdb to the early 2020s). Explained via the paper, the time point label denotes: patch test 2, 6 weeks after DPC sensitization. In light of the paper, this sample's treatment or condition label describes: therapeutic diphenylcyclopropenone sensitization with weekly scalp DPC. Library creation used RACE. The reads were generated on a NextSeq 500. TCRdb's own reprocessing of the public reads used fastp at Q25 and MiXCR and kept productive beta chains. Identical CDR3 proteins give one entry, which carries the most common genes and DNA. Within this sample are roughly 380,000 distinct CDR3 sequences, with about 6% of them counted one time only. The top ten hold under 7% of the sample. The sequences come from whole blood, collected in connection with sensitization to the hapten diphenylcyclopropenone (DPC). The receptors come from a woman younger than 35 with alopecia areata. Some clones in this sample may be carry-over from other donors' samples.

There are many counts of this clonotype. One end of the junction is discordant with germline, which a read error may explain. The chain has TRBV20-1 and TRBJ1-3; 10 bases fit TRBD1. The germline CDR1 and CDR2 sequences are DFQATT and SNEGSKA (reference sequence). The CDR3 loop spans 14 amino acids. CDR3 in DNA: TGCAGTGCTAGTCGGCGGGACAGGGGAAGCACCATATATTTT. It is translated as CSASRRDRGSTIYF.

This clonotype appeared a few times. V gene TRBV6-2 or TRBV6-3 combines with J gene TRBJ2-5, with TRBD2 as a possible D gene (5 bases). In germline, CDR1 is MNHEY, CDR2 SVGEGT. The CDR3 spans 14 residues. The V end was cut by 0 bases, the J end by 1 base, with 6 bases between. CDR3 bases: TGTGCCAGCAGTTACTCCGCGGGCCAAGAGACCCAGTACTTC. The encoded protein is CASSYSAGQETQYF.